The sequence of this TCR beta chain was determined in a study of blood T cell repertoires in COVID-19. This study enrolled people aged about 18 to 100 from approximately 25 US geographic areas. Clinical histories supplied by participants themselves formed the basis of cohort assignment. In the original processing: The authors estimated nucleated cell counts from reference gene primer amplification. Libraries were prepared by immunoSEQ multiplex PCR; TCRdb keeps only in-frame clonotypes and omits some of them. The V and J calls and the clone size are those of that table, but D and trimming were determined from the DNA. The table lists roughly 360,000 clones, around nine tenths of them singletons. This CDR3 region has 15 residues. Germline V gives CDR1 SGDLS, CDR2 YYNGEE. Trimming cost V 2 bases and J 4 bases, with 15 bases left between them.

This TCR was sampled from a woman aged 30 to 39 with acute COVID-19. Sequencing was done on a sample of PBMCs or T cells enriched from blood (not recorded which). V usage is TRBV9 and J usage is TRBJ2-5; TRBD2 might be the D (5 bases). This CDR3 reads CASSVTTGLGETQYF. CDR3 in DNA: TGTGCCAGCAGCGTGACTACGGGGTTGGGAGAGACCCAGTACTTC. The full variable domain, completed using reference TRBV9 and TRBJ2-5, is DSGVTQTPKHLITATGQRVTLRCSPRSGDLSVYWYQQSLDQGLQFLIQYYNGEERAKGNILERFSAQQFPDLHSELNLSSLELGDSALYFCASSVTTGLGETQYFGPGTRLLVL.